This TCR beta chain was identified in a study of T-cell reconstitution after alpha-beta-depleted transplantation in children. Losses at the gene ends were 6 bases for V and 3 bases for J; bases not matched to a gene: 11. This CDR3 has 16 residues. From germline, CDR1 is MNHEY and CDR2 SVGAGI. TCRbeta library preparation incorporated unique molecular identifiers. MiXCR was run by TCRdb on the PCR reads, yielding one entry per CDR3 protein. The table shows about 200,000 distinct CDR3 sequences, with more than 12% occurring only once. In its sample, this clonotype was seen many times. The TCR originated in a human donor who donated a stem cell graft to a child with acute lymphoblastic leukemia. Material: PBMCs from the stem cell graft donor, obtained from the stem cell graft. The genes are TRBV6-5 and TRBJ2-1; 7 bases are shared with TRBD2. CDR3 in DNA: TGTGCCAGCAGACGAGGGGTGGCTAGCGGCTACAATGAGCAGTTCTTC. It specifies CASRRGVASGYNEQFF.